This T cell receptor (beta chain) was retrieved from a study of spatial heterogeneity in lung cancer. Study overall: The cohort: 70 to 75 early-stage, untreated non-small cell lung cancer patients. The authors sequenced available follow-up PBMC samples, taken a median of roughly 26 months after resection. Study-level points and caveats: Ubiquitous expanded tumor TCRs showed up in blood more at resection than follow-up.

TCRdb itself ran the 5' RACE reads through MiXCR, one entry per CDR3 protein. The table includes roughly 120,000 distinct CDR3 sequences, 10% to 15% detected once. This clonotype was found a few times. Its target is not known. J gave up 4 bases and V 6 bases, and 15 bases lay outside the gene matches. This CDR3 has 17 residues. CDR1 MDHEN and CDR2 SYDVKM come from the germline V gene. The time point is: blood at routine non-recurrence follow-up after resection. Unsorted whole RNA samples from tumor, nontumor lung or frozen PBMC were sequenced. This receptor was identified in a male donor with early-stage non-small cell lung cancer. The gene calls are TRBV28 and TRBJ2-7; 10 bases agree with TRBD2. Source: PBMCs, taken at follow-up. CDR3 sequence reads: CASSRAIWTSGIYEQYF. The CDR3 DNA sequence: TGTGCCAGCAGCCGGGCGATCTGGACTAGCGGTATTTACGAGCAGTACTTC.